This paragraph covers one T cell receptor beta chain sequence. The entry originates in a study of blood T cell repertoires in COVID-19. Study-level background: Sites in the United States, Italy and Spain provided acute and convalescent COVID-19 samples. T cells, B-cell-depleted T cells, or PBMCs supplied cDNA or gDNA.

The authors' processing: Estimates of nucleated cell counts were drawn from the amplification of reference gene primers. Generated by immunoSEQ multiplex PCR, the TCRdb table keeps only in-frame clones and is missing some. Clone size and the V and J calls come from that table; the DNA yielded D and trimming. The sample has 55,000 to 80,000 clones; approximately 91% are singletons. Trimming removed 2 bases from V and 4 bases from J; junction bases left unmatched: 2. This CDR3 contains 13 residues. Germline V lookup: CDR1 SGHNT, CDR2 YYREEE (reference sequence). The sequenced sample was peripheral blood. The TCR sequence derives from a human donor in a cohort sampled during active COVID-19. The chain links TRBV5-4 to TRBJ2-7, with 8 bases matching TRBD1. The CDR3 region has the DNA TGTGCCAGCAGCTTCGACAGGGGTTACGAGCAGTACTTC. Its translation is CASSFDRGYEQYF.